Listed below are T cell receptor beta chains from one sample, sequenced in a study of OX40 agonist ivuxolimab in advanced cancers. Libraries were prepared by immunoSEQ multiplex PCR; TCRdb keeps only in-frame clonotypes and omits some of them. The top ten hold around 4% of the sample, which has some 20,000 clones, 80% to 85% seen once. The sequenced sample was CD4+ or CD8+ T cells sorted from blood, obtained in a trial of the OX40 agonist ivuxolimab. These receptors were collected from an adult with an advanced solid tumor such as melanoma, head and neck, liver or kidney cancer. The CDR3 runs from the conserved cysteine through the conserved F or W. The D gene is left open where the match is weak. Expanded clones are given a class, and other clones once, few, many or no size at all.

j_call: TRBJ1-2
d_call: -
clone_size: -
v_call: TRBV2
cdr3_nt: TGTGCCAGCAGGGATCGGACAGCTAACTATGGCTACACCTTC
cdr3_aa: CASRDRTANYGYTF

j_call: TRBJ2-1
d_call: -
clone_size: -
v_call: TRBV7-9
cdr3_nt: TGTGCCAGCAGCCCGGGGGGCGGGAGTTCGGTCGGGGATGAGCAGTTCTTC
cdr3_aa: CASSPGGGSSVGDEQFF

j_call: TRBJ1-2
d_call: TRBD1
clone_size: few
v_call: TRBV6-5
cdr3_nt: TGTGCCAGCAGTTACGGCGGGACAGGGGTAGGCTACACCTTC
cdr3_aa: CASSYGGTGVGYTF

j_call: TRBJ2-1
d_call: -
clone_size: -
v_call: TRBV5-5
cdr3_nt: TGTGCCAGTTCGCTCGACAGTTACAATGAGCAGTTCTTC
cdr3_aa: CASSLDSYNEQFF

j_call: TRBJ1-2
d_call: TRBD1
clone_size: -
v_call: TRBV7-9
cdr3_nt: TGTGCCAGCAGCGACCGGGACAGGGGTCCTGGCTACACCTTC
cdr3_aa: CASSDRDRGPGYTF

j_call: TRBJ2-3
d_call: TRBD2
clone_size: -
v_call: TRBV28
cdr3_nt: TGTGCCAGCAGTTTAATTAGCGGGAGGCTTGGAGATACGCAGTATTTT
cdr3_aa: CASSLISGRLGDTQYF

j_call: TRBJ1-3
d_call: -
clone_size: -
v_call: TRBV18
cdr3_nt: TGTGCCAGCTCACCAGGGACGGCCTCTGGAAACACCATATATTTT
cdr3_aa: CASSPGTASGNTIYF

j_call: TRBJ2-3
d_call: TRBD2
clone_size: -
v_call: TRBV5-6
cdr3_nt: TGTGCCAGCAGCTCTGGGACTAGCGGGAGTTTTTCCTGGGCTGATACGCAGTATTTT
cdr3_aa: CASSSGTSGSFSWADTQYF

j_call: TRBJ2-5
d_call: -
clone_size: -
v_call: TRBV7-3
cdr3_nt: TGTGCCAGCAGCTTCGGGTACCAAGAGACCCAGTACTTC
cdr3_aa: CASSFGYQETQYF

j_call: TRBJ2-7
d_call: TRBD1
clone_size: -
v_call: TRBV5-5
cdr3_nt: TGTGCCAGCAGCTCGCGACAGGGTCTCGGCGAGCAGTACTTC
cdr3_aa: CASSSRQGLGEQYF

j_call: TRBJ1-2
d_call: TRBD1
clone_size: -
v_call: TRBV5-1
cdr3_nt: TGCGCCAGCAGCTGGGGGACAGGGGAAAACGACTACACCTTC
cdr3_aa: CASSWGTGENDYTF

j_call: TRBJ2-5
d_call: -
clone_size: -
v_call: TRBV7-9
cdr3_nt: TGTGCCAGCAGCCAAGAGACCCAGTACTTC
cdr3_aa: CASSQETQYF

j_call: TRBJ1-6
d_call: -
clone_size: -
v_call: TRBV14
cdr3_nt: TGTGCCAGCAGCCAAGTACTGGACGGAAGATTTGGCTCACCCCTCCACTTT
cdr3_aa: CASSQVLDGRFGSPLHF

j_call: TRBJ2-7
d_call: -
clone_size: once
v_call: TRBV7-2
cdr3_nt: TGTGCCAGCAGCCAAGGAGGTGGCTTCTCCTACGAGCAGTACTTC
cdr3_aa: CASSQGGGFSYEQYF

j_call: TRBJ2-3
d_call: TRBD2
clone_size: -
v_call: TRBV5-4
cdr3_nt: TGTGCCAGCAGCCCAACTAGCGGGGACACAGATACGCAGTATTTT
cdr3_aa: CASSPTSGDTDTQYF

j_call: TRBJ2-7
d_call: TRBD2
clone_size: -
v_call: TRBV4-1
cdr3_nt: TGCGCCAGCAGCTACCAGACTAGCGGGAGCGAGCAGTACTTC
cdr3_aa: CASSYQTSGSEQYF

j_call: TRBJ1-6
d_call: -
clone_size: -
v_call: TRBV18
cdr3_nt: TGTGCCAGCTCACCGGCCGCGGAGGGATCACCCCTCCACTTT
cdr3_aa: CASSPAAEGSPLHF

j_call: TRBJ2-7
d_call: TRBD1
clone_size: -
v_call: TRBV6-5
cdr3_nt: TGTGCCAGCAGTTACGCGGACAGGGGGTCCTACGAGCAGTACTTC
cdr3_aa: CASSYADRGSYEQYF

j_call: TRBJ2-5
d_call: -
clone_size: few
v_call: TRBV7-2
cdr3_nt: TGTGCCAGCAGCTCTTGGGAGACCCAAGAGACCCAGTACTTC
cdr3_aa: CASSSWETQETQYF

j_call: TRBJ2-7
d_call: TRBD2
clone_size: -
v_call: TRBV4-3
cdr3_nt: TGCGCCAGCAGCCAAGCTAGCGGGAACGAGCAGTACTTC
cdr3_aa: CASSQASGNEQYF

j_call: TRBJ2-7
d_call: -
clone_size: -
v_call: TRBV19
cdr3_nt: TGTGCCAGTAGACCAGCCGGGGTGGGAAGCGGTAGGCCCTACGAGCAGTACTTC
cdr3_aa: CASRPAGVGSGRPYEQYF

j_call: TRBJ1-2
d_call: -
clone_size: -
v_call: TRBV27
cdr3_nt: TGTGCCAGCAGTCCCAAGGGATATGGCTACACCTTC
cdr3_aa: CASSPKGYGYTF

j_call: TRBJ2-5
d_call: TRBD1
clone_size: -
v_call: TRBV18
cdr3_nt: TGTGCCACCCCACCGACCCCACAGGGGGCCCAAGAGACCCAGTACTTC
cdr3_aa: CATPPTPQGAQETQYF

j_call: TRBJ2-2
d_call: -
clone_size: -
v_call: TRBV6-5
cdr3_nt: TGTGCCAGCAGTTCGATCGGGGAGCTGTTTTTT
cdr3_aa: CASSSIGELFF

j_call: TRBJ1-1
d_call: TRBD1
clone_size: -
v_call: TRBV7-9
cdr3_nt: TGTGCCAGCACCCCGACAGGGATTAACACTGAAGCTTTCTTT
cdr3_aa: CASTPTGINTEAFF

j_call: TRBJ1-6
d_call: -
clone_size: -
v_call: TRBV7-9
cdr3_nt: TGTGCGGGTCAGGGGAGCTCCTATAATTCACCCCTCCACTTT
cdr3_aa: CAGQGSSYNSPLHF

j_call: TRBJ1-2
d_call: -
clone_size: -
v_call: TRBV9
cdr3_nt: TGTGCCAGCAGCGACAGGGAGAACTATGGCTACACCTTC
cdr3_aa: CASSDRENYGYTF

j_call: TRBJ2-2
d_call: -
clone_size: -
v_call: TRBV6-4
cdr3_nt: TGTGCCAGCAGCGCCGTGGCGGCGAACACCGGGGAGCTGTTTTTT
cdr3_aa: CASSAVAANTGELFF

j_call: TRBJ1-2
d_call: -
clone_size: -
v_call: TRBV5-4
cdr3_nt: TGTGCCAGCAGTTTCAGGGTAGGTGGCTACACCTTC
cdr3_aa: CASSFRVGGYTF

j_call: TRBJ2-1
d_call: TRBD2
clone_size: -
v_call: TRBV7-2
cdr3_nt: TGTGCCAGCAGCCCTAGCGGGAGAGCGTACAATGAGCAGTTCTTC
cdr3_aa: CASSPSGRAYNEQFF

j_call: TRBJ1-1
d_call: -
clone_size: -
v_call: TRBV5-6
cdr3_nt: TGTGCCAGCAGCTTGGCCGTCGGTGAAGCTTTCTTT
cdr3_aa: CASSLAVGEAFF

j_call: TRBJ1-5
d_call: -
clone_size: once
v_call: TRBV18
cdr3_nt: TGTGCCAGCTCACGGGGTGCCACAGACGATCAGCCCCAGCATTTT
cdr3_aa: CASSRGATDDQPQHF

j_call: TRBJ1-1
d_call: -
clone_size: -
v_call: TRBV7-9
cdr3_nt: TGTGCCAGCAGACCCAGCAGGGTCGGGTACACTGAAGCTTTCTTT
cdr3_aa: CASRPSRVGYTEAFF

j_call: TRBJ1-1
d_call: -
clone_size: -
v_call: TRBV14
cdr3_nt: TGTGCCAGCAGCCAAAGGACAGCCCTGAACACTGAAGCTTTCTTT
cdr3_aa: CASSQRTALNTEAFF

j_call: TRBJ1-1
d_call: -
clone_size: -
v_call: TRBV16
cdr3_nt: TGTGCCAGCAGCCAATCGGGGAAAGCGACGAACACTGAAGCTTTCTTT
cdr3_aa: CASSQSGKATNTEAFF

j_call: TRBJ1-6
d_call: TRBD1
clone_size: -
v_call: TRBV7-9
cdr3_nt: TGTGCCAGCAGCCCCGGGACAGCAACTAATTCACCCCTCCACTTT
cdr3_aa: CASSPGTATNSPLHF

j_call: TRBJ1-4
d_call: -
clone_size: -
v_call: TRBV7-9
cdr3_nt: TGTGCCAGCAGCACTCAGGCAACTAATGAAAAACTGTTTTTT
cdr3_aa: CASSTQATNEKLFF

j_call: TRBJ1-1
d_call: -
clone_size: -
v_call: TRBV10-1
cdr3_nt: TGCGCCAGCAGTGAGAATCTACGGGGCACTGAAGCTTTCTTT
cdr3_aa: CASSENLRGTEAFF

j_call: TRBJ2-7
d_call: TRBD2
clone_size: once
v_call: TRBV27
cdr3_nt: TGTGCCAGCGGACTACCGGGACTAGCGGGCTACGAGCAGTACTTC
cdr3_aa: CASGLPGLAGYEQYF

j_call: TRBJ1-1
d_call: TRBD1
clone_size: -
v_call: TRBV30
cdr3_nt: TGTGCCTGGAGGCTAACAGGGGTGGCTGAAGCTTTCTTT
cdr3_aa: CAWRLTGVAEAFF

j_call: TRBJ2-3
d_call: -
clone_size: once
v_call: TRBV6-5
cdr3_nt: TGTGCCAGCAGTTCCCAGACAGATACGCAGTATTTT
cdr3_aa: CASSSQTDTQYF

j_call: TRBJ1-5
d_call: -
clone_size: -
v_call: TRBV7-2
cdr3_nt: TGTGCCAGCAGCTTAGTCGCAGGGAGGAATCAGCCCCAGCATTTT
cdr3_aa: CASSLVAGRNQPQHF

j_call: TRBJ2-7
d_call: TRBD2
clone_size: -
v_call: TRBV15
cdr3_nt: TGTGCCACCAGCAGAGTGGGACTAGCGGGAGGGCCTACTCACTACGAGCAGTACTTC
cdr3_aa: CATSRVGLAGGPTHYEQYF

j_call: TRBJ2-3
d_call: TRBD2
clone_size: -
v_call: TRBV5-4
cdr3_nt: TGTGCCAGCAGCCATAGCATGACTAGCGGGAGTCCTACGCAGTATTTT
cdr3_aa: CASSHSMTSGSPTQYF

j_call: TRBJ1-5
d_call: -
clone_size: -
v_call: TRBV19
cdr3_nt: TGTGCCAGTGATTCAGGGCGTACTCAGCCCCAGCATTTT
cdr3_aa: CASDSGRTQPQHF

j_call: TRBJ2-5
d_call: TRBD1
clone_size: -
v_call: TRBV27
cdr3_nt: TGTGCCAGCAGTTTATCGTGGGACAGGGGTTCGAAGACCCAGTACTTC
cdr3_aa: CASSLSWDRGSKTQYF

j_call: TRBJ2-1
d_call: TRBD2
clone_size: -
v_call: TRBV9
cdr3_nt: TGTGCCAGCAGCGTATCCACTAGCGGGAGCTTTGAGCAGTTCTTC
cdr3_aa: CASSVSTSGSFEQFF

j_call: TRBJ1-5
d_call: TRBD1
clone_size: -
v_call: TRBV29-1
cdr3_nt: TGCAGCGTTGGACAGGGAAATCAGCCCCAGCATTTT
cdr3_aa: CSVGQGNQPQHF

j_call: TRBJ1-5
d_call: TRBD1
clone_size: -
v_call: TRBV6-6
cdr3_nt: TGTGCCAGCAGCCACAGGGGGAGCAATAGCAATCAGCCCCAGCATTTT
cdr3_aa: CASSHRGSNSNQPQHF

j_call: TRBJ2-2
d_call: TRBD2
clone_size: once
v_call: TRBV4-2
cdr3_nt: TGTGCCAGCAGCCCGGGAGGATCAGCCACCGGGGAGCTGTTTTTT
cdr3_aa: CASSPGGSATGELFF

j_call: TRBJ2-7
d_call: TRBD1
clone_size: few
v_call: TRBV18
cdr3_nt: TGTGCCAGCTCACCTCGGACAGGGAAGGGGGCCTACGAGCAGTACTTC
cdr3_aa: CASSPRTGKGAYEQYF

j_call: TRBJ1-1
d_call: -
clone_size: -
v_call: TRBV2
cdr3_nt: TGTGCCAGCAGCTCGGACTCGAACACTGAAGCTTTCTTT
cdr3_aa: CASSSDSNTEAFF

j_call: TRBJ2-7
d_call: TRBD2
clone_size: -
v_call: TRBV6-5
cdr3_nt: TGTGCCAGCAGTCCCGGGACTAGCGCCTACGAGCAGTACTTC
cdr3_aa: CASSPGTSAYEQYF